This TCR beta chain originates from a study of blood T cell repertoires in COVID-19. The CDR3 runs to 16 residues. Those enrolled, adults aged about 18 to 95 years, came from about two dozen US areas. Source study methods: Nucleated cell number was recorded as an estimate derived from reference gene primer amplification. Using immunoSEQ multiplex PCR, the repertoire was profiled, and TCRdb retains in-frame clones only, with some absent. That table gives V, J and clone size, and the DNA gave D and trimming. The table includes about 200,000 clones, 86% detected once. The TCR comes from a man aged 40-50 years with acute COVID-19. The sequencing sample was made of PBMCs or T cells enriched from blood (not recorded which). This chain joins TRBV22-1 and TRBJ1-2; TRBD1 is the table's D call and was not checked against the DNA. TRBV22-1 is a pseudogene locus. The CDR3 DNA reads as TGTCCTGGGAGGAGACAGGGAACGAGAAAGACCTATGGCTACACCTTC. Protein: CPGRRQGTRKTYGYTF.